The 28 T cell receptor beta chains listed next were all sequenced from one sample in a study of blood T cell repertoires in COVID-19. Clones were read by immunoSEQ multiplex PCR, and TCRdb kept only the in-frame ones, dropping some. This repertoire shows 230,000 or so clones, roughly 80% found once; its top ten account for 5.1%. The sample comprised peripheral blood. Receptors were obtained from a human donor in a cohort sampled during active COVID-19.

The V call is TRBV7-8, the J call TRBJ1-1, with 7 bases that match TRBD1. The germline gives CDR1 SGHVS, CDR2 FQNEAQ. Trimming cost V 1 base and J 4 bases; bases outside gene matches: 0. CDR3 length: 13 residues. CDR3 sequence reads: CASSLDRGTEAFF. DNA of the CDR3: TGTGCCAGCAGCTTAGACAGGGGCACTGAAGCTTTCTTT.

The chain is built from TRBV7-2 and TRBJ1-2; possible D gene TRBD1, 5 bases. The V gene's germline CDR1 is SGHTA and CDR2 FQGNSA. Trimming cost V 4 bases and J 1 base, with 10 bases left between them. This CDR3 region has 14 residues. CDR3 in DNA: TGTGCCAGCAGCTCCGCGACAGTTAACTATGGCTACACCTTC. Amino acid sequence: CASSSATVNYGYTF.

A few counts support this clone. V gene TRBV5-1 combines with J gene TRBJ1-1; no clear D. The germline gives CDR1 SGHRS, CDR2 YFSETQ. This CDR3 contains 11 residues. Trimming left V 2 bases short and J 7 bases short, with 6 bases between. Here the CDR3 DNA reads TGCGCCAGCAGCTTAGGACTTGAAGCTTTCTTT. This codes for CASSLGLEAFF.

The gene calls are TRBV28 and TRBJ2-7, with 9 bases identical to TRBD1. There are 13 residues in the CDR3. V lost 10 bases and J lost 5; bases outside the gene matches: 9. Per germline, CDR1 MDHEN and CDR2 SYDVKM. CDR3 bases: TGTGCCACGTTCGGGACAGGGATCGACGAGCAGTACTTC. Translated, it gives CATFGTGIDEQYF.

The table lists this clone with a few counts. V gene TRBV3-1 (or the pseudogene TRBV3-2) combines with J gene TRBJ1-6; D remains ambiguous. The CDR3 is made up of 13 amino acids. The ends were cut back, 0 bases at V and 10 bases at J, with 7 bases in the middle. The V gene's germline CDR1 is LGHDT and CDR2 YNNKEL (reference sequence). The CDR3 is CASSQDLSSPLHF. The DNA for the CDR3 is TGTGCCAGCAGCCAAGATTTAAGCTCACCCCTCCACTTT.

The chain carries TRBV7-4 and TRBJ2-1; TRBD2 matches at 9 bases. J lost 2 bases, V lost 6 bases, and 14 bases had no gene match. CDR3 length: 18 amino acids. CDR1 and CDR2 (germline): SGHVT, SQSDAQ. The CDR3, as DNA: TGTGCCAGCAGACTAGGCCTGGCGGGAGGGGTTCCCTACAATGAGCAGTTCTTC. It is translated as CASRLGLAGGVPYNEQFF.

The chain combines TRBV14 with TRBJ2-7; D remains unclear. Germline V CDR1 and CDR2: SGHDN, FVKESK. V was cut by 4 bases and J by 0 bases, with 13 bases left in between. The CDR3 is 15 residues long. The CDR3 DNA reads TGTGCCAGCAGCCGAAACGATGTCGGCTCCTACGAGCAGTACTTC. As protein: CASSRNDVGSYEQYF.

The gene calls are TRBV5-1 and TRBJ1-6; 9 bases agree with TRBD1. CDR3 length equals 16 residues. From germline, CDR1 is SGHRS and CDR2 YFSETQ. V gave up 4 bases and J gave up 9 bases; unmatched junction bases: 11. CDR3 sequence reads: CASSPSTGGAGSPLHF. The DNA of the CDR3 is TGCGCCAGCAGCCCAAGTACAGGGGGCGCAGGTTCACCCCTCCACTTT.

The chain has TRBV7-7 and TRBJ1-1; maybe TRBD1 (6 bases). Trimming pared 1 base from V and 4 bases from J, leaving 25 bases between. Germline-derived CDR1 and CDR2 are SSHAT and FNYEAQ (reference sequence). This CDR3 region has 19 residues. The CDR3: CASSLEVNGGLRWCTEAFF. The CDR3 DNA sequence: TGTGCCAGCAGCTTAGAGGTGAATGGGGGCCTCAGGTGGTGCACTGAAGCTTTCTTT.

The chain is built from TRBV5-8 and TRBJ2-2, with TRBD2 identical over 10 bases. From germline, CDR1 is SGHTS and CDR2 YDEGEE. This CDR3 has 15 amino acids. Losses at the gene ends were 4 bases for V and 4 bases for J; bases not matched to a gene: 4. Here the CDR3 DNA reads TGTGCCAGCAGCCTGGGACTAGCGAGCACCGGGGAGCTGTTTTTT. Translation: CASSLGLASTGELFF. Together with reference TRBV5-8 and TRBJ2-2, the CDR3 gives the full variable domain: EAGVTQSPTHLIKTRGQQATLRCSPISGHTSVYWYQQALGLGLQFLLWYDEGEERNRGNFPPRFSGRQFPNYSSELNVNALELEDSALYLCASSLGLASTGELFFGEGSRLTVL.

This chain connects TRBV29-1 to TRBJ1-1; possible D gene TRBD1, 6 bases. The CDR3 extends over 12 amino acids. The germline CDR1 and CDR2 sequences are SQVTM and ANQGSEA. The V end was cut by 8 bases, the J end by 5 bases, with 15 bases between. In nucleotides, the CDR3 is TGCAGCTCAGGGGCTTGGGGGACTGAAGCTTTCTTT. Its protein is CSSGAWGTEAFF. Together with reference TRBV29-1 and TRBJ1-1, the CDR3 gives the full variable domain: SAVISQKPSRDICQRGTSLTIQCQVDSQVTMMFWYRQQPGQSLTLIATANQGSEATYESGFVIDKFPISRPNLTFSTLTVSNMSPEDSSIYLCSSGAWGTEAFFGQGTRLTVV.

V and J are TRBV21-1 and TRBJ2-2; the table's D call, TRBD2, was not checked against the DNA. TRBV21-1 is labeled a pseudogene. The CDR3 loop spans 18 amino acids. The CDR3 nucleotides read TGTGCCAGCAGCGCCCCCATCGGAGCAGATACCTCCACCGGGGAGCTGTTTTTT. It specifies CASSAPIGADTSTGELFF.

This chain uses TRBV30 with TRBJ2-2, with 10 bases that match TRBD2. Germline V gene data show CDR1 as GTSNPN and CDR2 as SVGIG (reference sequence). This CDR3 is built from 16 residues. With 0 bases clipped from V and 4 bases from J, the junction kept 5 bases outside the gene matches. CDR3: CAWSVPAGGPTGELFF. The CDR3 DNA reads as TGTGCCTGGAGTGTCCCAGCGGGAGGGCCCACCGGGGAGCTGTTTTTT.

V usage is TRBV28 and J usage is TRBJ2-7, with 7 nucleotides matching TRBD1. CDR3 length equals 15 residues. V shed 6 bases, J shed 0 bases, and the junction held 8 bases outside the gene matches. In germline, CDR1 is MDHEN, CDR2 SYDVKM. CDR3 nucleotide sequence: TGTGCCAGCAGCGAAGCACAGGGGTACTCCTACGAGCAGTACTTC. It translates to CASSEAQGYSYEQYF.

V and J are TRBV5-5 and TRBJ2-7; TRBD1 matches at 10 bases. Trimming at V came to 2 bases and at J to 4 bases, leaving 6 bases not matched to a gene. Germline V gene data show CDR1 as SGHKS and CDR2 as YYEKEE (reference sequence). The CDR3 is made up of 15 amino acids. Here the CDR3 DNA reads TGTGCCAGCAGCTTCGGGACAGGGGCCCCGTACGAGCAGTACTTC. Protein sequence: CASSFGTGAPYEQYF.

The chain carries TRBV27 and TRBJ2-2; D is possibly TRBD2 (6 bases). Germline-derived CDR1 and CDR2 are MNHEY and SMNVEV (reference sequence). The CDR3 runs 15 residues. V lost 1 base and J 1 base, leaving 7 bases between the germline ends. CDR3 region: CASSLFSGNTGELFF. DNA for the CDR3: TGTGCCAGCAGTTTATTTAGCGGGAACACCGGGGAGCTGTTTTTT.

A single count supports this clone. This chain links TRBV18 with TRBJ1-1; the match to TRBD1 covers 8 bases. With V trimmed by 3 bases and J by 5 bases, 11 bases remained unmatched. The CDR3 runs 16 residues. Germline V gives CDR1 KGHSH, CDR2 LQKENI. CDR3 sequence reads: CASSPRLDRVKTEAFF. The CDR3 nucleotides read TGTGCCAGCTCACCGCGACTGGACAGGGTAAAGACTGAAGCTTTCTTT.

The CDR3 nucleotides read TGTGCCAGCAGGACCCGGCGGGAGTTCGGGGAGCTGTTTTTT. Protein sequence: CASRTRREFGELFF. V gene TRBV6-5 combines with J gene TRBJ2-2; 7 nucleotides align to TRBD2. With V trimmed by 6 bases and J by 7 bases, 8 bases remained unmatched. The germline V gene has CDR1 MNHEY and CDR2 SVGAGI. The CDR3 is 14 residues long.

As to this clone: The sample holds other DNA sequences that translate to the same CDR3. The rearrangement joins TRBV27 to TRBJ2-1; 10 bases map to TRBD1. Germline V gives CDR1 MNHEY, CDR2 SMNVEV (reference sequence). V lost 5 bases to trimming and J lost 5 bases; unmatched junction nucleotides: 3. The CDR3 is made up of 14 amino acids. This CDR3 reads CASSDRGPDNEQFF. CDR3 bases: TGTGCCAGCAGTGACAGGGGGCCGGACAATGAGCAGTTCTTC.

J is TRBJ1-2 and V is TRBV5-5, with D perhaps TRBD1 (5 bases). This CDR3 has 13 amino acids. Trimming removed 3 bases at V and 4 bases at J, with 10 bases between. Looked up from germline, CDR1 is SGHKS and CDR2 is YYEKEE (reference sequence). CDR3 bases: TGTGCCAGCAGCTCTCTCGGGGGCTATGGCTACACCTTC. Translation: CASSSLGGYGYTF. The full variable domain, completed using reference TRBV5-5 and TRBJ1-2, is DAGVTQSPTHLIKTRGQQVTLRCSPISGHKSVSWYQQVLGQGPQFIFQYYEKEERGRGNFPDRFSARQFPNYSSELNVNALLLGDSALYLCASSSLGGYGYTFGSGTRLTVV.

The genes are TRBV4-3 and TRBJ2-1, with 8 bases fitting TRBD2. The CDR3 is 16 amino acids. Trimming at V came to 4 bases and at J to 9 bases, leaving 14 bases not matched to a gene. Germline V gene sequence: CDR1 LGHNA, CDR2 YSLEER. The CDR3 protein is CASSPGLAGAKREQFF. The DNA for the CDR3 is TGCGCCAGCAGCCCAGGGCTAGCGGGCGCGAAGCGTGAGCAGTTCTTC.

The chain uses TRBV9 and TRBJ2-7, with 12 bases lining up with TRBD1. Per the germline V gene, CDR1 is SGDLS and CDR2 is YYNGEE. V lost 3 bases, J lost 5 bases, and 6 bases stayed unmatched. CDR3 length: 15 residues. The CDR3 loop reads CASSASGQGANEQYF. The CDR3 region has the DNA TGTGCCAGCAGCGCTTCGGGACAGGGGGCAAACGAGCAGTACTTC.

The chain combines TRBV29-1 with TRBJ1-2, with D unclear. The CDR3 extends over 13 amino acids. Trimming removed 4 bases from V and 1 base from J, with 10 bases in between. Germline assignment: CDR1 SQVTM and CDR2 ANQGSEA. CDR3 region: CSVGVGDNYGYTF. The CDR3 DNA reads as TGCAGCGTTGGAGTCGGGGATAACTATGGCTACACCTTC.

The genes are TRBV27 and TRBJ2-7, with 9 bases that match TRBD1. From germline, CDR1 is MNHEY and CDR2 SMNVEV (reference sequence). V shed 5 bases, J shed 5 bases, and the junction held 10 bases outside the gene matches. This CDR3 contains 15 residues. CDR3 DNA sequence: TGTGCCAGCAGTCCACTCGGGACAGGGAACCACGAGCAGTACTTC. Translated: CASSPLGTGNHEQYF.

The DNA for the CDR3 is TGTGCCAGCAGCGTAGGGACAGGGGTTGAGTACGAGCAGTACTTC. It encodes CASSVGTGVEYEQYF. The V and J genes are TRBV9 and TRBJ2-7; 9 nucleotides agree with TRBD1. V lost 0 bases, J lost 4 bases, and 5 bases stayed unmatched. Per the germline V gene, CDR1 is SGDLS and CDR2 is YYNGEE. The CDR3 length is 15 residues.

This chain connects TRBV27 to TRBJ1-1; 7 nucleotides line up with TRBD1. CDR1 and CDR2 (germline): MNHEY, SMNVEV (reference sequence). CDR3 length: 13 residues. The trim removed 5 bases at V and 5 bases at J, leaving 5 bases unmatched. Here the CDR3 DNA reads TGTGCCAGCAGTCCACAGGGGCTTACTGAAGCTTTCTTT. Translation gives CASSPQGLTEAFF.

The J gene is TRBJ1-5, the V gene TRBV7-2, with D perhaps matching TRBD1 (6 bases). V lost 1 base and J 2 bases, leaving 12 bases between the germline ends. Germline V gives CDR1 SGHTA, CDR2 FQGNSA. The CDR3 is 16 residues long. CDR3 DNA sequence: TGTGCCAGCAGCTTAGGCAGGGGAAGAGGCAATCAGCCCCAGCATTTT. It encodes CASSLGRGRGNQPQHF. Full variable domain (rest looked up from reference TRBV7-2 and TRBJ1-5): GAGVSQSPSNKVTEKGKDVELRCDPISGHTALYWYRQSLGQGLEFLIYFQGNSAPDKSGLPSDRFSAERTGGSVSTLTIQRTQQEDSAVYLCASSLGRGRGNQPQHFGDGTRLSIL.

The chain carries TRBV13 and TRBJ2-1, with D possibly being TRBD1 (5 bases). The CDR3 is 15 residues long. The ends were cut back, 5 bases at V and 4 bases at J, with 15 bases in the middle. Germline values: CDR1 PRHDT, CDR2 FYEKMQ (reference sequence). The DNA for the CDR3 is TGTGCCAGCAGCCCACGAGTAGCAGGGTACAATGAGCAGTTCTTC. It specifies CASSPRVAGYNEQFF. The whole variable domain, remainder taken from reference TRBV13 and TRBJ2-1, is AAGVIQSPRHLIKEKRETATLKCYPIPRHDTVYWYQQGPGQDPQFLISFYEKMQSDKGSIPDRFSAQQFSDYHSELNMSSLELGDSALYFCASSPRVAGYNEQFFGPGTRLTVL.